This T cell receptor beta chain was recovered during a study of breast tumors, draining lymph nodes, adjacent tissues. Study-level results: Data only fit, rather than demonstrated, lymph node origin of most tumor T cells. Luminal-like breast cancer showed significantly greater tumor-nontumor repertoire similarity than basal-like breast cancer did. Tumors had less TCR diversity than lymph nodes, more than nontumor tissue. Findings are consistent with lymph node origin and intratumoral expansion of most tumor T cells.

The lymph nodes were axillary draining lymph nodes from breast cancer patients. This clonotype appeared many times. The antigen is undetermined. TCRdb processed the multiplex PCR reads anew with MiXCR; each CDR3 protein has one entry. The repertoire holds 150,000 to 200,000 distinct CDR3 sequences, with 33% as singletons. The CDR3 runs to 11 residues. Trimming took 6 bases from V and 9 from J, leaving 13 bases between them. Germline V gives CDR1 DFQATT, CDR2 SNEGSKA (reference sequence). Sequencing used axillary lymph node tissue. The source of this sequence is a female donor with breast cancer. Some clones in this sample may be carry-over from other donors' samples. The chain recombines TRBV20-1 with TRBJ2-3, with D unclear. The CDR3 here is CSAENRATQYF. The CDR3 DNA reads TGCAGTGCCGAAAACCGGGCCACGCAGTATTTT.